Listed below are T cell receptor beta chains from one sample, sequenced in a study of blood T cell repertoires in COVID-19. The repertoire was sequenced with immunoSEQ multiplex PCR; TCRdb's copy has only in-frame clones and lacks some. The repertoire holds over 200,000 clones, 85% seen once, with roughly a sixth in the top ten. Sequenced sample: PBMCs or T cells enriched from blood (not recorded which). The receptors originated from a man aged 35 to 55 who had recovered from COVID-19. Both conserved end residues are part of each CDR3. D genes are given only for firm matches. Expanded clones are given a class, and other clones once, few, many or no size at all.

>TRBV5-1|TRBD2|TRBJ2-7|.|17
CASSFSSTSGLSYEQYF
TGCGCCAGCAGCTTTTCCTCGACTAGCGGGCTCTCCTACGAGCAGTACTTC
>TRBV2|.|TRBJ1-2|.|13
CASSPGFNYGYTF
TGTGCCAGCAGCCCGGGATTTAACTATGGCTACACCTTC
>TRBV5-8|TRBD1|TRBJ2-7|.|15
CASSPGTASSYEQYF
TGTGCCAGCAGCCCCGGGACAGCGAGCTCCTACGAGCAGTACTTC
>TRBV10-3|.|TRBJ1-1|few|13
CAITDGPGTEAFF
TGTGCCATCACCGACGGGCCGGGGACTGAAGCTTTCTTT
>TRBV9|TRBD2|TRBJ2-1|.|17
CASSPPPGLAGDDEQFF
TGTGCCAGCAGCCCCCCGCCGGGACTAGCGGGAGACGATGAGCAGTTCTTC
>TRBV6-5|TRBD2|TRBJ2-5|.|16
CASSSASGRAGETQYF
TGTGCCAGCAGTTCTGCTAGCGGGAGGGCCGGGGAGACCCAGTACTTC
>TRBV28|.|TRBJ1-5|.|14
CASSEPQGNQPQHF
TGTGCCAGCAGTGAACCACAAGGCAATCAGCCCCAGCATTTT
>TRBV19|.|TRBJ1-5|.|13
CASSHQSNQPQHF
TGTGCCAGTAGCCACCAGAGCAATCAGCCCCAGCATTTT
>TRBV10-1|TRBD2|TRBJ2-3|.|18
CASSELPPTSGAADTQYF
TGCGCCAGCAGTGAGTTGCCCCCGACTAGCGGTGCGGCAGATACGCAGTATTTT
>TRBV13|TRBD1|TRBJ1-4|.|15
CASSLSRTGNEKLFF
TGTGCCAGCAGCTTAAGCCGGACAGGGAATGAAAAACTGTTTTTT
>TRBV7-2|.|TRBJ2-4|.|16
CASSLGGRLAKNIQYF
TGTGCCAGCAGCCTTGGAGGGCGACTAGCCAAAAACATTCAGTACTTC
>TRBV11-1|TRBD1|TRBJ2-5|.|14
CASSPRQGWETQYF
TGTGCCAGCAGCCCGCGACAGGGTTGGGAGACCCAGTACTTC
>TRBV11-3|TRBD2|TRBJ2-3|.|15
CASSLRAGDTDTQYF
TGTGCCAGCAGCTTAAGGGCGGGAGACACAGATACGCAGTATTTT
>TRBV18|TRBD2|TRBJ2-2|once|19
CASSPGVLAGDTAAGELFF
TGTGCCAGCTCACCCGGGGTTTTAGCGGGAGATACGGCCGCCGGGGAGCTGTTTTTT
>TRBV6-5|.|TRBJ2-7|.|15
CASSYSGLGSYEQYF
TGTGCCAGCAGTTACTCGGGTCTAGGCTCCTACGAGCAGTACTTC
>TRBV6-2/TRBV6-3|TRBD1|TRBJ1-1|many|14
CASSGTVEGTEAFF
TGTGCCAGCAGCGGGACAGTAGAGGGAACTGAAGCTTTCTTT
>TRBV9|.|TRBJ2-1|.|21
CASSVGRVAVALGAVYNEQFF
TGTGCCAGCAGCGTAGGCCGGGTAGCGGTCGCACTTGGGGCCGTTTACAATGAGCAGTTCTTC
>TRBV30|.|TRBJ2-5|.|13
CAWSKKGGETQYF
TGTGCCTGGAGTAAAAAGGGGGGGGAGACCCAGTACTTC
>TRBV28|TRBD2|TRBJ2-7|.|13
CAGRTSGDYEQYF
TGTGCCGGAAGGACTAGCGGTGACTACGAGCAGTACTTC
>TRBV29-1|.|TRBJ1-2|.|11
CSVGEDRGYTF
TGCAGCGTTGGGGAGGATCGGGGCTACACCTTC
>TRBV7-2|TRBD2|TRBJ2-1|few|14
CASSLGSGRYEQFF
TGTGCCAGCAGCTTAGGTAGCGGGAGGTATGAGCAGTTCTTC
>TRBV9|TRBD1|TRBJ2-7|.|16
CASSFSIGTVFYEQYF
TGTGCCAGCAGCTTCTCTATCGGGACAGTGTTCTACGAGCAGTACTTC
>TRBV28|TRBD1|TRBJ1-2|.|19
CASSFYSTNPGQGNYGYTF
TGTGCCAGCAGTTTCTACTCGACCAACCCGGGACAGGGGAACTATGGCTACACCTTC
>TRBV19|TRBD1|TRBJ2-7|.|13
CASSIAGGDEQYF
TGTGCCAGTAGTATTGCAGGGGGCGACGAGCAGTACTTC
>TRBV4-2|.|TRBJ2-1|.|22
CASSQIGGGARSRGPPVDEQFF
TGTGCCAGCAGCCAAATAGGGGGGGGCGCCCGATCCAGGGGCCCCCCGGTCGATGAGCAGTTCTTC